Each of the 15 T cell receptor beta chains below was sequenced from the same sample in a study of blood T cells in healthy people across ages. Using a J-beta primer mix together with a sample-barcoded 5' primer, a second PCR was run for roughly 7 to 11 cycles. TCRdb reanalysed the 5' RACE reads using MiXCR and keeps one entry per CDR3 protein. The repertoire consists of 800,000 or so distinct CDR3 sequences, with approximately 25% occurring once and the leading ten covering approximately 3.7%. This sample was shared with a second study, whose subject was T cells of mothers and their children.

Source material: blood. The receptors come from a boy aged 10-17 years in good health.

This clonotype has a count of ten or more. This chain joins TRBV20-1 and TRBJ2-5, with TRBD2 matching over 10 bases. CDR1 and CDR2 from the germline V gene are DFQATT and SNEGSKA (reference sequence). The CDR3 extends over 15 amino acids. With 0 bases clipped from V and 6 bases from J, the junction kept 7 bases outside the gene matches. The CDR3 spells CSARDSLAGAKTQYF. The CDR3 nucleotides read TGCAGTGCTAGAGATAGTCTAGCGGGGGCAAAGACCCAGTACTTC.

This chain links TRBV28 with TRBJ2-5; 12 bases map to TRBD2. Per the germline V gene, CDR1 is MDHEN and CDR2 is SYDVKM. V shed 5 bases and J 5 bases; nucleotides not matched to a gene: 21. The CDR3 is 20 residues long. CDR3 nucleotides: TGTGCCAGCAGTGCGCCCCTGGGCGGGGGACTAGCGGGCAACGGGGAGACCCAGTACTTC. Translating it yields CASSAPLGGGLAGNGETQYF.

Only a few counts were recorded for this clonotype. This chain links TRBV5-6 with TRBJ1-4; 7 bases are a match to TRBD1. CDR1 is SGHDT and CDR2 is YYEEEE in the germline V gene. J lost 2 bases, V lost 3 bases, and 4 bases had no gene match. The CDR3 loop spans 15 amino acids. In nucleotides, the CDR3 is TGTGCCAGCAGCTATGACAGGGCTACTAATGAAAAACTGTTTTTT. As protein: CASSYDRATNEKLFF.

The J gene is TRBJ1-1, the V gene TRBV12-3 or TRBV12-4; unclear D gene. The V end lost 1 base, the J end lost 1 base, and 10 bases lay between the germline ends. CDR3 length: 15 amino acids. The CDR3 sequence is CASSLGFLANTEAFF. CDR3 sequence (DNA): TGTGCCAGCAGTTTAGGTTTCTTGGCGAACACTGAAGCTTTCTTT.

This chain connects TRBV21-1 to TRBJ1-5. TRBV21-1 is given as a pseudogene. This CDR3 comprises 15 residues. CDR3 amino acids: CASRGIGGGNQPQHF. The DNA for the CDR3 is TGTGCCAGCCGGGGTATTGGAGGGGGCAATCAGCCCCAGCATTTT.

The genes are TRBV20-1 and TRBJ2-5, with D tentatively TRBD1 or TRBD2 (5 bases each). CDR1 and CDR2 from the germline V gene are DFQATT and SNEGSKA (reference sequence). Trimming removed 5 bases from V and 1 base from J, with 14 bases in between. CDR3 length: 14 amino acids. This CDR3 is CSALEGIPQETQYF. The CDR3 bases are TGCAGTGCTCTAGAGGGGATTCCCCAAGAGACCCAGTACTTC.

The chain joins TRBV6-5 to TRBJ1-1, with D perhaps TRBD1 (5 bases). CDR1 MNHEY and CDR2 SVGAGI come from the germline V gene. The V and J ends lost 5 bases and 10 bases respectively, with 14 bases between them. The CDR3 runs to 12 residues. CDR3 amino acids: CASSGLGTGAFF. The CDR3 nucleotides read TGTGCCAGCAGTGGTCTTGGCACAGGAGCTTTCTTT.

There are a few counts of this clonotype. The chain combines TRBV28 with TRBJ1-1, with D hard to call. Trimming shortened V by 3 bases and J by 1 base, and 9 bases separated the two germline ends. The CDR3 runs 14 residues. Per the germline V gene, CDR1 is MDHEN and CDR2 is SYDVKM. CDR3 in amino acids: CASSFPSQNTEAFF. Here the CDR3 DNA reads TGTGCCAGCAGTTTCCCCTCCCAGAACACTGAAGCTTTCTTT. Full variable domain (missing parts from reference TRBV28 and TRBJ1-1): DVKVTQSSRYLVKRTGEKVFLECVQDMDHENMFWYRQDPGLGLRLIYFSYDVKMKEKGDIPEGYSVSREKKERFSLILESASTNQTSMYLCASSFPSQNTEAFFGQGTRLTVV.

This clonotype was seen more than once but under ten times. The chain recombines TRBV7-2 with TRBJ1-1, with 7 bases fitting TRBD1. This CDR3 contains 16 residues. The V and J ends lost 5 bases and 1 base, in that order; junction bases with no gene match: 10. CDR1 and CDR2 from the germline V gene are SGHTA and FQGNSA. The CDR3 loop is CASSPKQGRANTEAFF. CDR3 bases: TGTGCCAGCAGCCCTAAACAGGGGAGGGCGAACACTGAAGCTTTCTTT.

The rearrangement joins TRBV4-3 to TRBJ2-5, with 8 bases that match TRBD1. The end of the DNA aligns better with TRBJ2-1, so the J call may be wrong. CDR3 length equals 15 residues. The germline CDR1 and CDR2 sequences are LGHNA and YSLEER. Here the CDR3 DNA reads TGCGCCAGCAGGCTTACAGGGGGGTCCGGCAATGAGCAGTTCTTC. Translating it yields CASRLTGGSGNEQFF.

J is TRBJ2-2 and V is TRBV11-2; D remains ambiguous. V dropped 5 bases and J dropped 11 bases, with 9 bases sitting between them. The CDR3 length is 11 residues. Germline lookup yields CDR1 SGHAT and CDR2 FQNNGV. CDR3 sequence reads: CASSNAVELFF. CDR3 sequence (DNA): TGTGCCAGCAGCAACGCGGTAGAGCTGTTTTTT.

This clonotype has just a few counts. J is TRBJ1-6 and V is TRBV20-1; D gene uncertain. Germline V gene lookup returns CDR1 DFQATT and CDR2 SNEGSKA (reference sequence). Trimming pared 4 bases from V and 6 bases from J, leaving 19 bases between. The CDR3 covers 16 residues. CDR3: CSATGISGSINSPLHF. The CDR3 DNA reads TGCAGTGCTACGGGTATCTCAGGCTCTATTAATTCACCCCTCCACTTT.

The genes are TRBV28 and TRBJ1-3; no definite D call. From germline, CDR1 is MDHEN and CDR2 SYDVKM. There are 12 residues in the CDR3. Trimming shortened V by 7 bases and J by 2 bases, and 6 bases separated the two germline ends. For the CDR3, the DNA is TGTGCCAGCATGAGGGCTGGAAACACCATATATTTT. This encodes CASMRAGNTIYF.

This chain connects TRBV7-8 to TRBJ2-1, with 11 nucleotides matching TRBD1. Germline assignment: CDR1 SGHVS and CDR2 FQNEAQ. This CDR3 contains 17 residues. V lost 1 base, J lost 8 bases, and 10 bases stayed unmatched. CDR3: CASSLDWRTGGTDEQFF. In nucleotides, the CDR3 is TGTGCCAGCAGCTTAGACTGGAGGACAGGGGGCACCGATGAGCAGTTCTTC.

The chain is built from TRBV6-2 or TRBV6-3 and TRBJ2-5; D unclear. The DNA end is more similar to TRBJ2-7, so the J call may be wrong. The germline V gene encodes CDR1 MNHEY and CDR2 SVGEGT. The CDR3 length is 13 residues. CDR3 sequence (DNA): TGTGCCAGCACTTCGACGGTGTCCTACGAGCAGTACTTC. Translating it yields CASTSTVSYEQYF.